This T cell receptor beta chain emerged from a study of spatial heterogeneity in lung cancer. Time point here: sample taken at primary tumor resection. No cells were sorted before sequencing. The whole RNA sequenced was extracted from tumor, nontumor lung or frozen PBMC. The cohort: approximately 74 early-stage, untreated non-small cell lung cancer patients. This clonotype appeared a few times. CDR3 length: 15 residues. In germline, CDR1 is SNHLY, CDR2 FYNNEI. V was trimmed by 6 bases and J by 7 bases, leaving 19 bases between them. Every individual TCR cDNA molecule carried its own unique molecular identifier, which allowed correction of PCR and sequencing errors. Each CDR3 protein gets one entry after TCRdb re-called the 5' RACE reads with MiXCR. The repertoire holds 82,000 or so distinct CDR3 sequences, with around an eighth as singletons.

This TCR derives from a male donor with early-stage non-small cell lung cancer. The specimen comprised PBMCs, sampled at surgery. V is TRBV2 and J is TRBJ2-1; D possibly corresponds to TRBD1 (7 bases). The DNA for the CDR3 is TGTGCCAGCAGCTCCCAGGGGGGACCCTTGAATGAGCAGTTCTTC. It specifies CASSSQGGPLNEQFF.